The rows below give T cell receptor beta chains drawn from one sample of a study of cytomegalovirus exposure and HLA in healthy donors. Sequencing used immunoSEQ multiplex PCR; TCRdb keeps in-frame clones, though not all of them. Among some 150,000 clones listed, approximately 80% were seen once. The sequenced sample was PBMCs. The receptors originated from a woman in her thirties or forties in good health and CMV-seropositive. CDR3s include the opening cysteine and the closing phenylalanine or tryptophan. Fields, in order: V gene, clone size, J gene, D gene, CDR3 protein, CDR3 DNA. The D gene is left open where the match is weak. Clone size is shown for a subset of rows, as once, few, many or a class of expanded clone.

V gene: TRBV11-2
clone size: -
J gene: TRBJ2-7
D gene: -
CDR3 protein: CASSLIEYEQYF
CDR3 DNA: TGTGCCAGCAGCCTTATAGAGTACGAGCAGTACTTC

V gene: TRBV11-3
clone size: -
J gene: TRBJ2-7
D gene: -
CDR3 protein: CASSFSYGGTVVDEQYF
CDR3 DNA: TGTGCCAGCAGCTTCTCATATGGGGGCACAGTAGTAGACGAGCAGTACTTC

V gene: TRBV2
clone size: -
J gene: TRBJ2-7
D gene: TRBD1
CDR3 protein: CASRHDRGPTYEQYF
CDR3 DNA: TGTGCCAGCAGGCATGACAGGGGGCCTACCTACGAGCAGTACTTC

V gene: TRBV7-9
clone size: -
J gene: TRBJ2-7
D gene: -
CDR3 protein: CSSSLGVYEQYF
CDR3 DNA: TGTTCCAGCAGCTTAGGCGTCTACGAGCAGTACTTC

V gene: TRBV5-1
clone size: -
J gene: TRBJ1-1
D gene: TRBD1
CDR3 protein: CASSLATGELTEAFF
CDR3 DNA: TGCGCCAGCAGCTTGGCCACAGGGGAGCTCACTGAAGCTTTCTTT

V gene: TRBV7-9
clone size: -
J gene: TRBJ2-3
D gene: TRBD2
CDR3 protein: CASSLGLAGVSTDTQYF
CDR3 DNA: TGTGCCAGCAGCTTAGGGCTAGCGGGAGTGAGCACAGATACGCAGTATTTT

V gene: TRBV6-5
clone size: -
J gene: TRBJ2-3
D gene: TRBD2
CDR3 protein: CASSPGGSTDTQYF
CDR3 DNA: TGTGCCAGCAGTCCGGGGGGGAGCACAGATACGCAGTATTTT

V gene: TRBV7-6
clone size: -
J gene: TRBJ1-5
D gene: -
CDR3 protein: CASSLSGNQPQHF
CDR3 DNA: TGTGCCAGCAGCTTATCCGGGAATCAGCCCCAGCATTTT

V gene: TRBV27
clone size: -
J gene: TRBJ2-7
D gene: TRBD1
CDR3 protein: CASSLAPGDRSPYEQYF
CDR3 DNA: TGTGCCAGCAGTCTCGCCCCCGGGGACAGGTCACCCTACGAGCAGTACTTC

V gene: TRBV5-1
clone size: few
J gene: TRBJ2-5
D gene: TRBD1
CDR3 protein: CASSQTGGWDVETQYF
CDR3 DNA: TGCGCCAGCAGCCAGACAGGGGGCTGGGATGTCGAGACCCAGTACTTC

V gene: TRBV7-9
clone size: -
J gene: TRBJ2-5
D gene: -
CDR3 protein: CASSPRTVFSGYQETQYF
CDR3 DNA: TGTGCCAGCAGCCCCCGGACGGTGTTCAGCGGATACCAAGAGACCCAGTACTTC

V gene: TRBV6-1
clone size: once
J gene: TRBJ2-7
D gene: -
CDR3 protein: CASLGTTTYEQYF
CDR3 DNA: TGTGCCAGCCTCGGGACAACGACCTACGAGCAGTACTTC

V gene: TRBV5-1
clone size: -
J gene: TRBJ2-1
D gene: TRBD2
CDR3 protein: CASSLAGLDNEQFF
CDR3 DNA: TGCGCCAGCAGCTTGGCCGGACTAGACAATGAGCAGTTCTTC

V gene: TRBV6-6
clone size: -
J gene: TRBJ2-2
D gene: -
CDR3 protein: CASSKWTGDTGELFF
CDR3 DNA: TGTGCCAGCAGCAAATGGACGGGAGACACCGGGGAGCTGTTTTTT

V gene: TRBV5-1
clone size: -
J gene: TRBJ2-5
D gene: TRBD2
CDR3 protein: CASSLISASGKETQYF
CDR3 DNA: TGCGCCAGCAGCTTGATTTCGGCTAGCGGGAAGGAGACCCAGTACTTC

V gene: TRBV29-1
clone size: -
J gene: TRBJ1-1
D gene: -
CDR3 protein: CSVTGPAHRNTEAFF
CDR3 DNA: TGCAGCGTTACAGGGCCCGCTCACCGGAACACTGAAGCTTTCTTT

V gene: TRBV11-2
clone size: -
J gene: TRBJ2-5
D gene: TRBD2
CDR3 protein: CASSLRLSGLAGFETQYF
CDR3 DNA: TGTGCCAGCAGCTTGAGGCTTTCGGGACTAGCGGGATTCGAGACCCAGTACTTC

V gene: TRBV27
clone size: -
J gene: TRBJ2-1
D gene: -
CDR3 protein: CASSFRADYHNEQFF
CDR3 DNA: TGTGCCAGCAGTTTTAGAGCGGACTATCACAATGAGCAGTTCTTC

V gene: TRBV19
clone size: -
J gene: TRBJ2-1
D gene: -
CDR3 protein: CASSILTGSVNEQFF
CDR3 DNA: TGTGCCAGTAGTATTCTTACGGGGTCGGTCAATGAGCAGTTCTTC

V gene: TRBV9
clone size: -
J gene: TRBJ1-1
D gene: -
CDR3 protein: CASSVNDGRGNTEAFF
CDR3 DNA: TGTGCCAGCAGCGTAAACGATGGGAGGGGGAACACTGAAGCTTTCTTT

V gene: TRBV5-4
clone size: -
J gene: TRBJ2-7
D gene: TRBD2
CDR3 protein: CASSLPGRAVYEQYF
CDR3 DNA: TGTGCCAGCAGCTTGCCCGGGAGGGCCGTCTACGAGCAGTACTTC

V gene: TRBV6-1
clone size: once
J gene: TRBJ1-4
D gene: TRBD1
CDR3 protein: CASTNFGTGSEKLFF
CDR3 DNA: TGTGCCTCCACAAACTTCGGGACAGGGTCCGAAAAACTGTTTTTT

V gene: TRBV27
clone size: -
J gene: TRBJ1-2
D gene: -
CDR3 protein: CASSPTGYGYTF
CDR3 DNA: TGTGCCAGCAGTCCTACGGGCTATGGCTACACCTTC

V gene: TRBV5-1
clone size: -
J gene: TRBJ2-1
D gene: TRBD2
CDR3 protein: CASSELAGTNEQFF
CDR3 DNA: TGCGCCAGCAGCGAACTAGCGGGGACTAATGAGCAGTTCTTC

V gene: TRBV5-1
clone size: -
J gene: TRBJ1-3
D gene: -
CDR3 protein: CASSPDTSGNTIYF
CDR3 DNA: TGCGCCAGCAGCCCCGACACGTCTGGAAACACCATATATTTT

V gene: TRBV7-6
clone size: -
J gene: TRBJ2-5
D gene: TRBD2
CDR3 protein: CASSLVGGLAEETQYF
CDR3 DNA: TGTGCCAGCAGCTTAGTGGGGGGACTAGCGGAAGAGACCCAGTACTTC

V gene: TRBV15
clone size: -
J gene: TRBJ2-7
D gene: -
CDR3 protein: CATSRDLVPEGRHEQYF
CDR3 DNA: TGTGCCACCAGCAGAGATTTGGTCCCGGAGGGCCGTCACGAGCAGTACTTC

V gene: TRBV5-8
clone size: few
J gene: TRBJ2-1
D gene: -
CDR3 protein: CASSLAGRGPEFF
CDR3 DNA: TGTGCCAGCAGCTTGGCCGGTCGAGGGCCTGAGTTCTTC

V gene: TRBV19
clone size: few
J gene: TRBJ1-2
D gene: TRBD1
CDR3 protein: CASSIARGQGNYGYTF
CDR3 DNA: TGTGCCAGTAGTATCGCTAGGGGACAGGGGAACTATGGCTACACCTTC

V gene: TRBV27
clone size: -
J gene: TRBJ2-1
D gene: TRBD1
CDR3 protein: CASSPFGQGSYNEQFF
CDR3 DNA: TGTGCCAGCAGTCCCTTCGGACAGGGGTCCTACAATGAGCAGTTCTTC

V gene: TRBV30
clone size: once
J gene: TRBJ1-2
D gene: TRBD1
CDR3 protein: CAWSVGTGGDGYTF
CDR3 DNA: TGTGCCTGGAGTGTCGGGACAGGGGGGGATGGCTACACCTTC

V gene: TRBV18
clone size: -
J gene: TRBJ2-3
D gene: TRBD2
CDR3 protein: CASSRTSGNTDTQYF
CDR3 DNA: TGTGCCAGCTCGCGGACTAGCGGGAACACAGATACGCAGTATTTT

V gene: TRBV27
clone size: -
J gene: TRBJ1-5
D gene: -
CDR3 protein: CASSLSGGSNQPQHF
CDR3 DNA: TGTGCCAGCAGTTTGTCCGGGGGAAGTAATCAGCCCCAGCATTTT

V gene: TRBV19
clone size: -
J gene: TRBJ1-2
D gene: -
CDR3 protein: CASSFTAGYGYTF
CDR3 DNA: TGTGCCAGTAGTTTTACCGCCGGGTATGGCTACACCTTC

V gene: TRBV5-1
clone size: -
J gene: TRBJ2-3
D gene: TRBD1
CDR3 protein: CASSAGQGGSTDTQYF
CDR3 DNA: TGCGCCAGCAGCGCGGGACAGGGGGGAAGCACAGATACGCAGTATTTT

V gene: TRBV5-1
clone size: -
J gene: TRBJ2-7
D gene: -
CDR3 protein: CASSLEGFTYEQYF
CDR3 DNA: TGCGCCAGCAGCTTGGAGGGGTTCACCTACGAGCAGTACTTC

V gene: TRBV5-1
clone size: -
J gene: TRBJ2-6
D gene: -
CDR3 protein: CASSLTSGNSGANVLTF
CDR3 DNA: TGCGCCAGCAGCTTAACATCAGGAAACTCTGGGGCCAACGTCCTGACTTTC

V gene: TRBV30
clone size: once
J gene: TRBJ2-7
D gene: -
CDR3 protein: CAWTKPGYEQYF
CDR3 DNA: TGTGCCTGGACCAAACCGGGTTACGAGCAGTACTTC

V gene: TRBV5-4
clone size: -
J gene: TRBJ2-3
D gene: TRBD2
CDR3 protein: CASSLGTSGSTDTQYF
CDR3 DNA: TGTGCCAGCAGCTTGGGGACTAGCGGGAGCACAGATACGCAGTATTTT

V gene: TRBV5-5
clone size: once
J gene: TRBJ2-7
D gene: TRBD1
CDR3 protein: CASSLTGTGPWGEQYF
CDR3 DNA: TGTGCCAGCAGCTTAACCGGGACAGGGCCCTGGGGCGAGCAGTACTTC

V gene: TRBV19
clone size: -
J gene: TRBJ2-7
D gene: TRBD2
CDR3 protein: CASSTPGLAGIYEQYF
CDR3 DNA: TGTGCCAGTAGTACTCCGGGACTAGCGGGGATCTACGAGCAGTACTTC

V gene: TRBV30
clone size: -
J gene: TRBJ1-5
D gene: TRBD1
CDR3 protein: CAWSEQGGRPQHF
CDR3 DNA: TGTGCCTGGAGTGAGCAGGGGGGCCGACCCCAGCATTTT

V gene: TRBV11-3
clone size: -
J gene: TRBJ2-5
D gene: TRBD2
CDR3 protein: CASSLSLAGGGQETQYF
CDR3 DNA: TGTGCCAGCAGCTTATCTTTAGCGGGAGGAGGCCAAGAGACCCAGTACTTC

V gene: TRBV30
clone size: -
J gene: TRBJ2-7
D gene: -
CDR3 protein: CAWTGSSYEQYF
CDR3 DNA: TGTGCCTGGACCGGGAGCTCCTACGAGCAGTACTTC

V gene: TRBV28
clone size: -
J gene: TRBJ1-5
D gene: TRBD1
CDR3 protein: CASSRQGESNQPQHF
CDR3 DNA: TGTGCCAGCAGCCGACAGGGGGAGAGCAATCAGCCCCAGCATTTT

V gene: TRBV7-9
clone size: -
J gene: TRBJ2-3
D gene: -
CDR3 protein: CASSQTDTQYF
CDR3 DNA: TGTGCCAGCAGCCAAACAGATACGCAGTATTTT

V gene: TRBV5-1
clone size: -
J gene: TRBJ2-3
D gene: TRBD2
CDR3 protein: CASSLGLAGAGDTQYF
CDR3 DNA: TGCGCCAGCAGCTTGGGACTAGCGGGAGCAGGCGATACGCAGTATTTT

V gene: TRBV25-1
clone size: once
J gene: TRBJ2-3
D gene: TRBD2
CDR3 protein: CASSSLAGGLQYF
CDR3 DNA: TGTGCCAGCAGTAGTCTAGCGGGAGGGCTTCAGTATTTT

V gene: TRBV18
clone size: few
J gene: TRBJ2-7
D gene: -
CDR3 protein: CASSPPAAREQYF
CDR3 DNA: TGTGCCAGCTCACCACCAGCAGCGAGAGAGCAGTACTTC

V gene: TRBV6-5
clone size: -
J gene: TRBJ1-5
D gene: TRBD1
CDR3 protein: CASRGTGTNQPQHF
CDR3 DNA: TGTGCCAGCAGGGGGACAGGGACTAATCAGCCCCAGCATTTT

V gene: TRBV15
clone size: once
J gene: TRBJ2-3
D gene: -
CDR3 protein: CATSRERGTDTQYF
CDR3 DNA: TGTGCCACCAGCAGAGAGAGGGGCACAGATACGCAGTATTTT

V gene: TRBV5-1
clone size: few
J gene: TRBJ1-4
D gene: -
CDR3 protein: CASSLRGEKLFF
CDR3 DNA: TGCGCCAGCAGCTTGAGAGGTGAAAAACTGTTTTTT

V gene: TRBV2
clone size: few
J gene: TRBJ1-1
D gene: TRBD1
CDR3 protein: CASTPRTGVTEAFF
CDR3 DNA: TGTGCCAGCACCCCTAGAACAGGGGTGACTGAAGCTTTCTTT

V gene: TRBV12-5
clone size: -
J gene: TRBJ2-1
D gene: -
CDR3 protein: CASGLSVINEQFF
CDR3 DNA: TGTGCTAGTGGTTTGTCCGTTATCAATGAGCAGTTCTTC